These T cell receptor beta chains were read from a single sample in a study of OX40 agonist ivuxolimab in advanced cancers. TCRdb's copy holds only in-frame clones and misses some; the assay was immunoSEQ multiplex PCR. The sample has roughly 35,000 clones, about nine tenths seen once. Sequenced material: CD4+ or CD8+ T cells sorted from blood, taken in a trial of the OX40 agonist ivuxolimab. Receptors were obtained from an adult with an advanced solid tumor such as melanoma, head and neck, liver or kidney cancer. CDR3s include the opening cysteine and the closing phenylalanine or tryptophan. A D gene is named only where the DNA matches it firmly. For some rows the clone size is stated as once, few or many, or as a class when expanded; others skip it.

j_gene,d_gene,v_gene,abundance,CDR3nt,CDR3aa
TRBJ2-3,NA,TRBV19,once,TGTGCCAGTAGTCCATCTCCCCGAGGGATAAGCACAGATACGCAGTATTTT,CASSPSPRGISTDTQYF
TRBJ1-5,TRBD1,TRBV5-6,NA,TGTGCCAGCAGCTTGACCGACAGGGGTGAGCAGCCCCAGCATTTT,CASSLTDRGEQPQHF
TRBJ2-7,NA,TRBV7-9,NA,TGTGCCAGCAGCTCCCCGGCTAGCGCCTATTACGAGCAGTACTTC,CASSSPASAYYEQYF
TRBJ2-1,NA,TRBV6-5,NA,TGTGCCAGCATGAAGCCGGGACATTCCTACAATGAGCAGTTCTTC,CASMKPGHSYNEQFF
TRBJ2-1,TRBD2,TRBV9,NA,TGTGCCAGCAGCGTAGGACTAGCAGAATACAATGAGCAGTTCTTC,CASSVGLAEYNEQFF
TRBJ2-7,NA,TRBV7-9,NA,TGTGCCAGCAGCTTAGCGAAGGTTGCGGGCTTATACGAGCAGTACTTC,CASSLAKVAGLYEQYF
TRBJ2-1,NA,TRBV5-6,NA,TGTGCCAGCAGCTATCCACCGCGGCGTAGCTCCTACAATGAGCAGTTCTTC,CASSYPPRRSSYNEQFF
TRBJ2-1,TRBD2,TRBV7-9,NA,TGTGCCAGCAGCCCCCGGGGGGGCGGGCCTACCTACAATGAGCAGTTCTTC,CASSPRGGGPTYNEQFF
TRBJ2-4,TRBD2,TRBV6-1,NA,TGTGCCAGCAGTGAAGCGCTTCGGGGGGTATTTGACAAAAACATTCAGTACTTC,CASSEALRGVFDKNIQYF
TRBJ1-2,NA,TRBV19,NA,TGTGCCAGTAGTATCCTGGACAGTAGTAGGTATGGCTACACCTTC,CASSILDSSRYGYTF
TRBJ2-3,NA,TRBV6-5,NA,TGTGCCAGCAGTAATAGCGGAGACACAGATACGCAGTATTTT,CASSNSGDTDTQYF
TRBJ2-7,TRBD2,TRBV7-2,NA,TGTGCCAGCAGCTCTAGCGGGGGCTACGAGCAGTACTTC,CASSSSGGYEQYF
TRBJ1-1,NA,TRBV11-1,NA,TGTGCCAGCAGCTTGAACCCACTGGTGACTGAAGCTTTCTTT,CASSLNPLVTEAFF
TRBJ1-3,NA,TRBV7-9,NA,TGTGCCAGGGGAGGCGGAAACACCATATATTTT,CARGGGNTIYF
TRBJ2-3,TRBD2,TRBV6-6,NA,TGTGCCAGCAGTTACTCGGCTAGCGGGAGCACAGATACGCAGTATTTT,CASSYSASGSTDTQYF
TRBJ1-5,TRBD1,TRBV6-5,once,TGTGCCAGCAGTCGGGGACAGGGCAATCAGCCCCAGCATTTT,CASSRGQGNQPQHF
TRBJ2-7,NA,TRBV28,NA,TGTGCCAGCAGTTTTACCGGGTTCTCCTACGAGCAGTACTTC,CASSFTGFSYEQYF
TRBJ2-4,NA,TRBV19,NA,TGTGCCAACGGGGCGGATCTAGCCAAAAACATTCAGTACTTC,CANGADLAKNIQYF
TRBJ1-2,NA,TRBV27,NA,TGTGCCAGCAGTTTATCGTTGAACTATGGCTACACCTTC,CASSLSLNYGYTF
TRBJ2-7,TRBD2,TRBV7-9,NA,TGTGCCAGCAGCTACCCACTAGCGGGAGCGTCCTACGAGCAGTACTTC,CASSYPLAGASYEQYF
TRBJ2-7,NA,TRBV4-2,NA,TGTGCCAGCAGCCAAGCTCTAACAGGGACCTACGAGCAGTACTTC,CASSQALTGTYEQYF
TRBJ1-2,NA,TRBV4-3,NA,TGCGCCAGCAGCCAAGTTCAGTGGGCCTTAAACTATGGCTACACCTTC,CASSQVQWALNYGYTF
TRBJ2-7,NA,TRBV11-2,once,TGTGCCAGCAGCTTAGTAGACGACAGATCAACCTACGAGCAGTACTTC,CASSLVDDRSTYEQYF
TRBJ2-7,TRBD2,TRBV6-5,NA,TGTGCCAGCCCACTAGCGGGAGTTTACGAGCAGTACTTC,CASPLAGVYEQYF
TRBJ1-5,NA,TRBV30,NA,TGTGCCTGGAGTGTAGGTCACAATCAGCCCCAGCATTTT,CAWSVGHNQPQHF
TRBJ2-4,TRBD1,TRBV10-3,NA,TGTGCCATCAGTGAGTCGGAGACAGGGGACAAAAACATTCAGTACTTC,CAISESETGDKNIQYF
TRBJ1-2,NA,TRBV13,NA,TGTGCCAGCAGCTTAAAGGTCAGGAACTATGGCTACACCTTC,CASSLKVRNYGYTF
TRBJ1-2,TRBD1,TRBV9,NA,TGTGCCAGCAGGCAAACAGGGGGCTCGTATGGCTACACCTTC,CASRQTGGSYGYTF
TRBJ1-2,NA,TRBV9,NA,TGTGCCAGCAGCTCCGGGGCCGATTACCAAGGCTACACCTTC,CASSSGADYQGYTF
TRBJ2-7,TRBD2,TRBV6-5,few,TGTGCCACCGCACTAGCGGGAGGGCCGTACGAGCAGTACTTC,CATALAGGPYEQYF
TRBJ1-4,TRBD1,TRBV19,NA,TGTGCCAGTAAATACAGGGGTAATGAAAAACTGTTTTTT,CASKYRGNEKLFF
TRBJ2-2,NA,TRBV28,NA,TGTGCCAGCAGCGACAGGCTACTGGCCGGGGAGCTGTTTTTT,CASSDRLLAGELFF
TRBJ2-3,TRBD1,TRBV28,NA,TGTGCCAGCAGCGGACAGGGGGCTAAAGATACGCAGTATTTT,CASSGQGAKDTQYF
TRBJ2-7,NA,TRBV29-1,NA,TGCAGCGTTGGGGGACAATCCTACGAGCAGTACTTC,CSVGGQSYEQYF
TRBJ2-7,NA,TRBV4-2,NA,TGTGCCAGCAGCCAAACCGGGACGATCGGGTCCTACGAGCAGTACTTC,CASSQTGTIGSYEQYF
TRBJ1-5,NA,TRBV6-6,NA,TGTGCCAGCAGCCCTACAGGAGGGCGTCAGCCCCAGCATTTT,CASSPTGGRQPQHF
TRBJ2-7,NA,TRBV7-2,NA,TGTGCCAGCAGCCTGAGCTCCTACGAGCAGTACTTC,CASSLSSYEQYF
TRBJ2-5,NA,TRBV27,NA,TGTGCCAGCAGTGCCCTTGGACGGCAAGAGACCCAGTACTTC,CASSALGRQETQYF
TRBJ2-7,NA,TRBV19,NA,TGTGCCAGTATAGGGACGGACCTTACCGAGCAGTACTTC,CASIGTDLTEQYF
TRBJ1-2,TRBD1,TRBV2,NA,TGTGCCAGCAGTCTAAGGGCCGCAGGGGGCTATGGCTACACCTTC,CASSLRAAGGYGYTF
TRBJ2-7,NA,TRBV11-2,NA,TGTGCCAGCAGCTTTGGAGGGGGGCATTACGAGCAGTACTTC,CASSFGGGHYEQYF
TRBJ2-1,NA,TRBV6-5,NA,TGTGCCAGCAGCGAAAGGCATGAGCAGTTCTTC,CASSERHEQFF
TRBJ2-1,TRBD1,TRBV29-1,NA,TGCAGCGTGGGACAGGGGGCGTTGGGGCAGTTCTTC,CSVGQGALGQFF
TRBJ2-1,TRBD1,TRBV11-3,NA,TGTGCCAGCAGCCGACGGGCCGGTGGGACAGGGTTCGGTGAGCAGTTCTTC,CASSRRAGGTGFGEQFF
TRBJ2-1,TRBD1,TRBV29-1,NA,TGCAGCGTGACAGGGGGGCAATCCTACAATGAGCAGTTCTTC,CSVTGGQSYNEQFF